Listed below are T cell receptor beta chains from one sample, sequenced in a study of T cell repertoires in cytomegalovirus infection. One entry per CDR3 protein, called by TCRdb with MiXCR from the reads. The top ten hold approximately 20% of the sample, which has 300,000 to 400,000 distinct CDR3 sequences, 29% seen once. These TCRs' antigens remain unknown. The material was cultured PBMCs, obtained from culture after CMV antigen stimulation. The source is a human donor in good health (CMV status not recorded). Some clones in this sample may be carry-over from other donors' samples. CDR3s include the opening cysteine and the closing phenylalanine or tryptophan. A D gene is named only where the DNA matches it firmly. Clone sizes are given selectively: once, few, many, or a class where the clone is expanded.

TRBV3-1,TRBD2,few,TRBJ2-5,TGTGCCAGCAGCCACCACGGACTAGCGAACCAAGAGACCCAGTACTTC,CASSHHGLANQETQYF
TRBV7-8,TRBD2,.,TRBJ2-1,TGTGCCAGCAGCCTGCTAGCGGGGGCGAGTAGCTCCTACAATGAGCAGTTCTTC,CASSLLAGASSSYNEQFF
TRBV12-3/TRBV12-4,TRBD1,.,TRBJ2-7,TGTGCCAGCAGTCGGTCGGGACAGGGCCTTAGCGAGCAGTACTTC,CASSRSGQGLSEQYF
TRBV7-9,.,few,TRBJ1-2,TGTGCCAGCAGCTTCAGGCCGGATTATGGCTACACCTTC,CASSFRPDYGYTF
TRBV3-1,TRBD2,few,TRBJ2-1,TGTGCCAGCAGCCAGACTAGCGGGGGCTCCAATGAGCAGTTCTTC,CASSQTSGGSNEQFF
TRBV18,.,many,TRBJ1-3,TGTGCCAGCTCACAACTCCGGGACAACTCTGGAAACACCATATATTTT,CASSQLRDNSGNTIYF
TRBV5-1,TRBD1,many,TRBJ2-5,TGTGCCAGCAGCTTGGGGACAGCTCAAGAGACCCAGTACTTC,CASSLGTAQETQYF
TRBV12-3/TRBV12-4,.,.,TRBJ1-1,TGTGCCAGCAGTTTCTCTGGTGTGATAGGGGGTACTGAAGCTTTCTTT,CASSFSGVIGGTEAFF
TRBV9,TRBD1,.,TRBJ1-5,TGTGCCAGCAGCGTAGGTAGCCAGGGGGATCAGCCCCAGCATTTT,CASSVGSQGDQPQHF
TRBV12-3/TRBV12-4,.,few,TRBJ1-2,TGTGCCAGCAGTACTCAAGAGACACGCTACACCTTC,CASSTQETRYTF
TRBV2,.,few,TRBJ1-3,TGTGCCAGCACCCCGGGACGGAACTCTGGAAACACCATATATTTT,CASTPGRNSGNTIYF
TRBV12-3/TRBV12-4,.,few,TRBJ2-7,TGTGCCAGCAGTTTACTGCCTGTAGGGGGCTACGAGCAGTACTTC,CASSLLPVGGYEQYF